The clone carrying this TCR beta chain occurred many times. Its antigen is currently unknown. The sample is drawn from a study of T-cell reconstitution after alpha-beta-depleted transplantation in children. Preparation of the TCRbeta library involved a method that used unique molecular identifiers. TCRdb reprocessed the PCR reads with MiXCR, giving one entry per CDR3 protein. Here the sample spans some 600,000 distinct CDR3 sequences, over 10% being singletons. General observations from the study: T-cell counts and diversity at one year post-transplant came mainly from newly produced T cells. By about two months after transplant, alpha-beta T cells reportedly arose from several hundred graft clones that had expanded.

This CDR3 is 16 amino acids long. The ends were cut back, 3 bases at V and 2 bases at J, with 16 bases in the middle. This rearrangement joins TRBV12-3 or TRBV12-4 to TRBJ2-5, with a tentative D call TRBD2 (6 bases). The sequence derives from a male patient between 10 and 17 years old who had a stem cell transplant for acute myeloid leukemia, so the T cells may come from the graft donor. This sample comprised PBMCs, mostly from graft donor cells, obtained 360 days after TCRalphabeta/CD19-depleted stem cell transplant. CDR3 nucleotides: TGTGCCAGCAGTTTCTGGGGGGAGCAAATTCAAGAGACCCAGTACTTC. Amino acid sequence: CASSFWGEQIQETQYF.